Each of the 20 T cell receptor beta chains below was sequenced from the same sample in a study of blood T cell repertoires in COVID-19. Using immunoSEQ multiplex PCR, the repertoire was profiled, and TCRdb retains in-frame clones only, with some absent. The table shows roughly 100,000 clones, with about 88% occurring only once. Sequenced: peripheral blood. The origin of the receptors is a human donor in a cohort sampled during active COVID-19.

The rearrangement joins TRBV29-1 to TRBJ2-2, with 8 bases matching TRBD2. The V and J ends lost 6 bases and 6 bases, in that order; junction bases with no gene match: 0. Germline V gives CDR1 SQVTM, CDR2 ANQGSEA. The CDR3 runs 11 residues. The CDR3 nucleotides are TGCAGCGTCGGGGGGGCCGGGGAGCTGTTTTTT. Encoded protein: CSVGGAGELFF.

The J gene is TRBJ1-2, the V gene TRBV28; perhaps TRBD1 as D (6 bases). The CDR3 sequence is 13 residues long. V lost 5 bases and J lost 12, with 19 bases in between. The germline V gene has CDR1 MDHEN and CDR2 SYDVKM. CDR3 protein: CASSLQPPGDHTF. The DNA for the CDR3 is TGTGCCAGCAGTCTACAGCCTCCAGGGGACCACACCTTC.

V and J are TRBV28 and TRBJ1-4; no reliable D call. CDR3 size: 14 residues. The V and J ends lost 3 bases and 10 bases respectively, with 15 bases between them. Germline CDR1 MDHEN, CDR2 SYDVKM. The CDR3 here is CASSLSRQAAKLFF. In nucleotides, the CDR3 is TGTGCCAGCAGTTTGAGCCGGCAAGCGGCAAAACTGTTTTTT.

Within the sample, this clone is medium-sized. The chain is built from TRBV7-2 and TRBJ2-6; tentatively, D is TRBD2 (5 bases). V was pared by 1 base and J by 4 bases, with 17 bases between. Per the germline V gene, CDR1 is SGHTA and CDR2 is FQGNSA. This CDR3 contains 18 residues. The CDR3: CASSLGRYQTGGANVLTF. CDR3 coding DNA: TGTGCCAGCAGCTTAGGACGGTATCAGACGGGGGGGGCCAACGTCCTGACTTTC. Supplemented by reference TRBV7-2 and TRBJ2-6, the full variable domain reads GAGVSQSPSNKVTEKGKDVELRCDPISGHTALYWYRQSLGQGLEFLIYFQGNSAPDKSGLPSDRFSAERTGGSVSTLTIQRTQQEDSAVYLCASSLGRYQTGGANVLTFGAGSRLTVL.

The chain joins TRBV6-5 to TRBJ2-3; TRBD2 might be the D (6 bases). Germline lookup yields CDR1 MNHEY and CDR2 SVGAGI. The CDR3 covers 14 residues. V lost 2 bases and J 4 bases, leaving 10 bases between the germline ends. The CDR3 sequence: CASSYEEGPDTQYF. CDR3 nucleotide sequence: TGTGCCAGCAGTTACGAGGAGGGCCCAGATACGCAGTATTTT.

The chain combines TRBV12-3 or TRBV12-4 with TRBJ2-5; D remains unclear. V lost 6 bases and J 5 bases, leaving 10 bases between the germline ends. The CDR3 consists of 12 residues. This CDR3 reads CASRRFTETQYF. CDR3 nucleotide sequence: TGTGCCAGCAGGAGATTTACGGAGACCCAGTACTTC.

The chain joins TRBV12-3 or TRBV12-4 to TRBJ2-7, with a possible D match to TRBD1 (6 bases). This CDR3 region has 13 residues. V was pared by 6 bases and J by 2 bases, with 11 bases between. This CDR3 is CASRPRQAYEQYF. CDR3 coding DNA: TGTGCCAGCAGACCCCGACAGGCCTACGAGCAGTACTTC.

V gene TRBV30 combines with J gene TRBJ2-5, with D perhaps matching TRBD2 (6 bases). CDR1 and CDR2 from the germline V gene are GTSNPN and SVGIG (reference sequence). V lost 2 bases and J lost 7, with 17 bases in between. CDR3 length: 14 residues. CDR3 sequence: CAWSRGGGKGTQYF. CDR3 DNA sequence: TGTGCCTGGAGTCGTGGAGGCGGGAAGGGGACCCAGTACTTC. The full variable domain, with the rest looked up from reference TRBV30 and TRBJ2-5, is SQTIHQWPATLVQPVGSPLSLECTVEGTSNPNLYWYRQAAGRGLQLLFYSVGIGQISSEVPQNLSASRPQDRQFILSSKKLLLSDSGFYLCAWSRGGGKGTQYFGPGTRLLVL.

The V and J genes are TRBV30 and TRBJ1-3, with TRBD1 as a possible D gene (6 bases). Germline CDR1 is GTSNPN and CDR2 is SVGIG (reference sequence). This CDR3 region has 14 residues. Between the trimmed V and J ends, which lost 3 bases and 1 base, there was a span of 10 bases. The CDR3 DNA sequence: TGTGCCTGGAGGGTACAGGGATCTGGAAACACCATATATTTT. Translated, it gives CAWRVQGSGNTIYF. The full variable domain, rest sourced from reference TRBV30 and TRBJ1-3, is SQTIHQWPATLVQPVGSPLSLECTVEGTSNPNLYWYRQAAGRGLQLLFYSVGIGQISSEVPQNLSASRPQDRQFILSSKKLLLSDSGFYLCAWRVQGSGNTIYFGEGSWLTVV.

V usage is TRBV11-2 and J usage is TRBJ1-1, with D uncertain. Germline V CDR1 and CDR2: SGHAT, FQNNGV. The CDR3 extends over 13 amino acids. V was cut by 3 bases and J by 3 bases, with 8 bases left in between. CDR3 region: CASSFYSDTEAFF. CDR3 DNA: TGTGCCAGCAGCTTTTACAGTGACACTGAAGCTTTCTTT.

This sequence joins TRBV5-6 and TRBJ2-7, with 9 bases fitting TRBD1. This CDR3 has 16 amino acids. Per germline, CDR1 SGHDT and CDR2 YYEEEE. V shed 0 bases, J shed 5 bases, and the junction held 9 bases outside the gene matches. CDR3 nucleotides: TGTGCCAGCAGCTTGGGGGTTGGGACAGGGTCCCACGAGCAGTACTTC. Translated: CASSLGVGTGSHEQYF.

The CDR3 loop reads CATKGGSMNTEAFF. The CDR3, as DNA: TGTGCCACTAAAGGAGGCAGCATGAACACTGAAGCTTTCTTT. This sequence joins TRBV19 and TRBJ1-1; D call uncertain. This CDR3 is 14 amino acids long. Per germline, CDR1 LNHDA and CDR2 SQIVND (reference sequence). Trimming shortened V by 10 bases and J by 0 bases, and 15 bases separated the two germline ends.

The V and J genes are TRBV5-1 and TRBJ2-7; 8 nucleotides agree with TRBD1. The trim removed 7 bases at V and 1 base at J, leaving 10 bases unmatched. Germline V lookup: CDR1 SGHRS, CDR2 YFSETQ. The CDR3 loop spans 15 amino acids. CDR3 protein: CASGPGQGTSYEQYF. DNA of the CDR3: TGCGCCAGCGGACCCGGACAGGGAACGTCCTACGAGCAGTACTTC.

The CDR3 reads CASSQNRGGYEQYF. CDR3 sequence (DNA): TGTGCCAGCAGTCAGAACAGGGGAGGCTACGAGCAGTACTTC. This chain connects TRBV6-5 to TRBJ2-7, with D perhaps TRBD1 (7 bases). Looked up from germline, CDR1 is MNHEY and CDR2 is SVGAGI. V gave up 5 bases and J gave up 3 bases, with 14 bases separating them. This CDR3 is built from 14 residues.

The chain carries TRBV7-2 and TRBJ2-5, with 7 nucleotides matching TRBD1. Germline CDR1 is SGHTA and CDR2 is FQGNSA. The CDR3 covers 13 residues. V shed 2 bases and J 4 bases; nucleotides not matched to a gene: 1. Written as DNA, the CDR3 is TGTGCCAGCAGCTTATGGACAGGAGAGACCCAGTACTTC. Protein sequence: CASSLWTGETQYF.

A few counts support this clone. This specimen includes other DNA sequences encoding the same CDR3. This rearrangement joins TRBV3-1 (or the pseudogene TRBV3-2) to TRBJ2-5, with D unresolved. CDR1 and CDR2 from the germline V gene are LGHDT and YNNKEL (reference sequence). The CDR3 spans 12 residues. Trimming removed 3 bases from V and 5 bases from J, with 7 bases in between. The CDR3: CASSQVRETQYF. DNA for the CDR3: TGTGCCAGCAGCCAGGTACGGGAGACCCAGTACTTC.

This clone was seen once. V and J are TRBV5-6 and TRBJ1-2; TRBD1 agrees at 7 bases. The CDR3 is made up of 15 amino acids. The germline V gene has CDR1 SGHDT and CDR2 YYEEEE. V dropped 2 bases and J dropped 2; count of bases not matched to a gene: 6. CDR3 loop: CASSLRGTVNYGYTF. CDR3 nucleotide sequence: TGTGCCAGCAGCTTAAGGGGGACAGTAAACTATGGCTACACCTTC.

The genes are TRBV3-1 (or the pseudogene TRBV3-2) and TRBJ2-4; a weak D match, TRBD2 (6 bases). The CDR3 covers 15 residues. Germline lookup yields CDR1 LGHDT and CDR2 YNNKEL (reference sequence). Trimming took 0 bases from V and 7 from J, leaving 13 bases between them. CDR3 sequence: CASSQDLSSANIQYF. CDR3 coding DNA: TGTGCCAGCAGCCAAGATTTGTCTAGCGCGAACATTCAGTACTTC.

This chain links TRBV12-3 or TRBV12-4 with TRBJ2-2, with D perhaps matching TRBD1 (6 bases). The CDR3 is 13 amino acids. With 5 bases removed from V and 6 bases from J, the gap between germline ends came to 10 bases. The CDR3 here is CASSRTDSGELFF. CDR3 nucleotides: TGTGCCAGCAGTCGGACAGATTCCGGGGAGCTGTTTTTT.

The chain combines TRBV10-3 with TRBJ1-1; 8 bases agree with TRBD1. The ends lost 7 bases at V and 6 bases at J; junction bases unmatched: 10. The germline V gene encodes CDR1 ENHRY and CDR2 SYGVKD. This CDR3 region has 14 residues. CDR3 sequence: CAITSGGAGSEAFF. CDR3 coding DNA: TGTGCCATCACCTCAGGGGGCGCGGGATCTGAAGCTTTCTTT.